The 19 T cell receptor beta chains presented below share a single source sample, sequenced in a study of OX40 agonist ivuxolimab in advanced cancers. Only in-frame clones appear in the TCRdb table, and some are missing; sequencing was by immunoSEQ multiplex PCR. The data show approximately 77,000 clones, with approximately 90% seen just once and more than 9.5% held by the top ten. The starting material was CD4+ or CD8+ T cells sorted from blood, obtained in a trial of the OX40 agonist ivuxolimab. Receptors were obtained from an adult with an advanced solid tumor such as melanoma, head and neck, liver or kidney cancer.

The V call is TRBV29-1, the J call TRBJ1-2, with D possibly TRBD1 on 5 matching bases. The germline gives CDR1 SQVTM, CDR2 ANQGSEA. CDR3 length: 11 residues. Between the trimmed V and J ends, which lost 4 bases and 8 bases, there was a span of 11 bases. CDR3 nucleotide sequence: TGCAGCGTTGTCGGGCAGGGAGGCTACACCTTC. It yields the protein CSVVGQGGYTF.

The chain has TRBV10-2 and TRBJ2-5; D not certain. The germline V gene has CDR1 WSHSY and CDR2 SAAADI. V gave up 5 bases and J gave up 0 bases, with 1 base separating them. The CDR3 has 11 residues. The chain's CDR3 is CASSYQETQYF. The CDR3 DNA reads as TGCGCCAGCAGTTACCAAGAGACCCAGTACTTC.

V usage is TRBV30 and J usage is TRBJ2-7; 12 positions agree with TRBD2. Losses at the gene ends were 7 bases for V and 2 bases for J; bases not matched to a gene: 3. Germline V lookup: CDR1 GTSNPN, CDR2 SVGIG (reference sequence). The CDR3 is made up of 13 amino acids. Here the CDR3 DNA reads TGTGCCTCCGGACTAGCGGGGACCTACGAGCAGTACTTC. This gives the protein CASGLAGTYEQYF.

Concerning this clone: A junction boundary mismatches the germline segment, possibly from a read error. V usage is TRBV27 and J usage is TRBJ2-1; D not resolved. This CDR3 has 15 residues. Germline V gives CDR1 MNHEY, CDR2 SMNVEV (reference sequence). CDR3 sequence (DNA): TGTGCCAGCAGTTTAGGTACCGCAAGTTTCAATGGGCAGTTCTTC. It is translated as CASSLGTASFNGQFF.

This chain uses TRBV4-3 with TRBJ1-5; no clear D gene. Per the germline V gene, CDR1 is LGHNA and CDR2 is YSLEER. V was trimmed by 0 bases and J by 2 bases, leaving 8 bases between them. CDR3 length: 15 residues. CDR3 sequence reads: CASSQDRHRNQPQHF. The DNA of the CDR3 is TGCGCCAGCAGCCAAGATCGACACCGCAATCAGCCCCAGCATTTT.

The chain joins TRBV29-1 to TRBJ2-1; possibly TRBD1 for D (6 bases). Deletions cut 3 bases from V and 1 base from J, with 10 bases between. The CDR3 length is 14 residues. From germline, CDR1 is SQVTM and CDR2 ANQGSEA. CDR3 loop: CSVEVTGSYNEQFF. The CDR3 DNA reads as TGCAGCGTTGAGGTGACAGGTTCCTACAATGAGCAGTTCTTC.

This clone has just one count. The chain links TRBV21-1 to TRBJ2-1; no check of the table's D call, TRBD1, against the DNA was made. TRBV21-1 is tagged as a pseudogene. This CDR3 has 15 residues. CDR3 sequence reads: CASSKGDKDYNEQFF. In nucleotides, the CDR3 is TGTGCCAGCAGCAAAGGGGACAAGGACTACAATGAGCAGTTCTTC.

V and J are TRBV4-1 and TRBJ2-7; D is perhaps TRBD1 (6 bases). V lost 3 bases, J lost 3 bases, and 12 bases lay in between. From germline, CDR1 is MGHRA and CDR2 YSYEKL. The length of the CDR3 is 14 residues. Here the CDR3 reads CASSHGTPHYEQYF. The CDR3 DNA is TGCGCCAGCAGCCACGGGACACCCCACTACGAGCAGTACTTC.

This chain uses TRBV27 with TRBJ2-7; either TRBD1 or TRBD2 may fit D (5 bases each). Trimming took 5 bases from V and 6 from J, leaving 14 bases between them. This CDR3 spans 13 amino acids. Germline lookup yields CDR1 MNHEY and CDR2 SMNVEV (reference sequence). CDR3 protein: CASSPGTTREQYF. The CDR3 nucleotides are TGTGCCAGCAGTCCGGGGACCACTCGCGAGCAGTACTTC.

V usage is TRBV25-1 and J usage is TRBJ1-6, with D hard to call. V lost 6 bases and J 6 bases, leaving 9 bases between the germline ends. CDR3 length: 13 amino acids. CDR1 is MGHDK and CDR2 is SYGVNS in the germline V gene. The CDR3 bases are TGTGCCAGCAGCCCTACCATTAATTCACCCCTCCACTTT. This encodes CASSPTINSPLHF.

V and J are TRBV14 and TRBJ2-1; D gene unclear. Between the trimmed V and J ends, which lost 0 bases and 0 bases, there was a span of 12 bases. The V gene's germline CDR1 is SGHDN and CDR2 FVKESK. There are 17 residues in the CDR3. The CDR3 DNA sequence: TGTGCCAGCAGCCAAGATCTTCGTCACAGCTCCTACAATGAGCAGTTCTTC. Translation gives CASSQDLRHSSYNEQFF.

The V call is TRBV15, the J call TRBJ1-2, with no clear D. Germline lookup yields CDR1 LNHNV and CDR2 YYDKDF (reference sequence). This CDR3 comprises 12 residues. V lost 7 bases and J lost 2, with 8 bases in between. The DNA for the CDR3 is TGTGCCACCACGGCGCTGAACTATGGCTACACCTTC. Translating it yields CATTALNYGYTF.

CDR3 residues: CASSARLMNTEAFF. Here the CDR3 DNA reads TGTGCCAGCAGCGCAAGATTGATGAACACTGAAGCTTTCTTT. The V and J genes are TRBV9 and TRBJ1-1; unclear D gene. Deletions cut 3 bases from V and 0 bases from J, with 9 bases between. CDR1 is SGDLS and CDR2 is YYNGEE in the germline V gene. The CDR3 has 14 residues. Complete variable domain (other parts from reference TRBV9 and TRBJ1-1): DSGVTQTPKHLITATGQRVTLRCSPRSGDLSVYWYQQSLDQGLQFLIQYYNGEERAKGNILERFSAQQFPDLHSELNLSSLELGDSALYFCASSARLMNTEAFFGQGTRLTVV.

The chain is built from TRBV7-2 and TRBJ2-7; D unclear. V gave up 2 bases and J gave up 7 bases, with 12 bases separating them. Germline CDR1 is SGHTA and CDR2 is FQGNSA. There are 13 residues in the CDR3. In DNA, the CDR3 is TGTGCCAGCAGCTTAATGGGTAACGGGGAGCAGTACTTC. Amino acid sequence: CASSLMGNGEQYF.

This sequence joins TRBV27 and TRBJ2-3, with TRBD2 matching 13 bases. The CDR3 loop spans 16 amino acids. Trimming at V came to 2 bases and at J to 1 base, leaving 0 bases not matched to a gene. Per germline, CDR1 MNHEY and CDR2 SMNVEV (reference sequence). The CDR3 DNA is TGTGCCAGCAGTTTAGGGACTAGCGGGGGCACAGATACGCAGTATTTT. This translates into CASSLGTSGGTDTQYF.

The CDR3 region is CSVPGQRSYEQYF. The DNA of the CDR3 is TGCAGCGTACCGGGACAGAGGTCCTACGAGCAGTACTTC. The chain employs TRBV29-1 and TRBJ2-7; 7 nucleotides line up with TRBD1. The CDR3 is 13 amino acids. Trimming removed 6 bases from V and 1 base from J; junction bases left unmatched: 6. Germline CDR1 and CDR2: SQVTM and ANQGSEA.

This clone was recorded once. The CDR3 spells CASSLKGQGAPNDEQYF. In DNA form, the CDR3 reads TGCGCCAGCAGCCTGAAGGGACAGGGGGCGCCCAATGACGAGCAGTACTTC. This chain connects TRBV5-1 to TRBJ2-7, with 12 bases identical to TRBD1. The length of the CDR3 is 17 residues. The germline V gene has CDR1 SGHRS and CDR2 YFSETQ. The junction had 13 bases not matched to a gene; V was cut back by 4 bases and J by 5 bases.

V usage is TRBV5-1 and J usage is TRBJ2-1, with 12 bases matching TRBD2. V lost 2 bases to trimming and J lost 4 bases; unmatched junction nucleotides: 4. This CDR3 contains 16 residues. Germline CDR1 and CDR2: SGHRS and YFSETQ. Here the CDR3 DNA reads TGCGCCAGCAGCTTCCCCGGGACTAGCGGGTACAATGAGCAGTTCTTC. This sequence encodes CASSFPGTSGYNEQFF.

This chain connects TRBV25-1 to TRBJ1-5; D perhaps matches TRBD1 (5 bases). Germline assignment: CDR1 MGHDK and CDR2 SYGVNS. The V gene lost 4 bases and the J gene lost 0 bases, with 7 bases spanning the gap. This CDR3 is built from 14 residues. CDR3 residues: CASSGDSSNQPQHF. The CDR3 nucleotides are TGTGCCAGCAGTGGAGACAGTAGCAATCAGCCCCAGCATTTT.